Listed below are T cell receptor beta chains from one sample, sequenced in a study of blood T cell repertoires in COVID-19. Sequencing was performed with immunoSEQ multiplex PCR; in TCRdb, only in-frame clones are kept and a portion is missing. The sample lists approximately 100,000 clones; roughly 75% were seen once. The sample consisted of peripheral blood. These receptors were collected from a human donor in a cohort sampled during active or convalescent COVID-19. Each CDR3 is given without its conserved first and last residue.

v_gene	j_gene	CDR3aa
TRBV6-2/TRBV6-3	TRBJ2-5	ASSYSTAGETQY
TRBV30	TRBJ1-1	AWKGLPGQAKNTEAF
TRBV21-1	TRBJ1-4	ASSKGSGGEEKLF
TRBV7-2	TRBJ2-1	ASSAGTSGGASGNEQF
TRBV2	TRBJ2-2	ASSGTSLSQNTGELF
TRBV7-2	TRBJ1-4	ASSPISTIRGEKLF
TRBV5-1	TRBJ2-2	ASSYSGVNTGELF
TRBV6-2/TRBV6-3	TRBJ2-7	ASSYGTVYEQY
TRBV10-3	TRBJ2-7	AISVASGSFRDEQY
TRBV2	TRBJ2-2	ASRDRAGVPGELF
TRBV19	TRBJ2-5	ASSQPGGLQETQY
TRBV5-1	TRBJ2-1	ASSLGLAGSYNEQF
TRBV10-2	TRBJ1-5	ASSESGAVEAHFNQPQH
TRBV19	TRBJ1-5	ASRTGNNQPQH
TRBV5-1	TRBJ2-5	ASSLKLAGEGETQY
TRBV4-2	TRBJ2-1	ASSQDGTSGRNEQF
TRBV19	TRBJ2-3	ASSILGAGWGTDTQY
TRBV19	TRBJ2-7	ASSVSSGGPYEQY
TRBV5-5	TRBJ2-1	ASSLGGYNEQF
TRBV4-3	TRBJ1-2	ASSQDGRRTGELGYT
TRBV25-1	TRBJ1-6	ASTGPHLH
TRBV28	TRBJ1-5	ASSFPSDREQPQH
TRBV6-1	TRBJ2-7	ASSEPGHKKGEQY
TRBV28	TRBJ2-5	AGKRGGQETQY
TRBV19	TRBJ1-5	ASSLRGTGGGNQPQH
TRBV11-2	TRBJ1-2	ASSRIGDGYT
TRBV27	TRBJ2-5	ASSLAGTGETQY
TRBV12-3/TRBV12-4	TRBJ2-7	ASSFLSYEQY
TRBV3-1/TRBV3-2	TRBJ1-3	ASSQRGQGNTIY
TRBV6-5	TRBJ1-2	ASSYLFGVGYT
TRBV5-1	TRBJ1-1	ASSPRVSELSEAF
TRBV15	TRBJ1-2	ATSSGTGYGYT
TRBV2	TRBJ2-1	ASPRDSSYNEQF
TRBV19	TRBJ1-4	ASSITGVLEKLF
TRBV29-1	TRBJ2-1	SVVVREGHLNEQF
TRBV7-2	TRBJ1-5	ASSLGFRSSNQPQH
TRBV7-2	TRBJ2-7	ASSLWFLAGIISYEQY